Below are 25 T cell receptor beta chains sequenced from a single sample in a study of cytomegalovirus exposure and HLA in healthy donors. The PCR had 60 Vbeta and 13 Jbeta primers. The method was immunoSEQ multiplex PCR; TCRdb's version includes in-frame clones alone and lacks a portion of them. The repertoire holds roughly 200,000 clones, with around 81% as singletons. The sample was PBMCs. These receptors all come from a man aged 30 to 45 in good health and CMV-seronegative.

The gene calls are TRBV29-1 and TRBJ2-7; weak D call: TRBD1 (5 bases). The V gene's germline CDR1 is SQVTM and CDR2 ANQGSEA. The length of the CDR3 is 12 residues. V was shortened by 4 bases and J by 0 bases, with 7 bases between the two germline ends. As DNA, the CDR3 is TGCAGCGTTGTGGGGCCCTCCTACGAGCAGTACTTC. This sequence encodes CSVVGPSYEQYF.

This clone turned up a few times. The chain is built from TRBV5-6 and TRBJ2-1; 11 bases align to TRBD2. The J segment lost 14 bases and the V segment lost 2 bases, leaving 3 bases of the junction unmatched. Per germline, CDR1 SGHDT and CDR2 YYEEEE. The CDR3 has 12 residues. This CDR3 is CASSFQTSGEFF. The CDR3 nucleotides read TGTGCCAGCAGCTTTCAGACTAGCGGGGAGTTCTTC.

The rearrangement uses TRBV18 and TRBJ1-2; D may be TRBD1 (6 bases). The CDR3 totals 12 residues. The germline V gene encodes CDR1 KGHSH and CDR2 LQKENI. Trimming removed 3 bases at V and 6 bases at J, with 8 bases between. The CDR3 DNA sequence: TGTGCCAGCTCACCTAACAGGGATGGCTACACCTTC. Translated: CASSPNRDGYTF.

CDR3 sequence: CASSDGQGRKNSPLHF. The CDR3 nucleotides read TGTGCCAGCAGTGACGGACAGGGGAGAAAGAATTCACCCCTCCACTTT. The J gene is TRBJ1-6, the V gene TRBV6-1; 9 bases fit TRBD1. The CDR3 sequence is 16 residues long. CDR1 and CDR2 from the germline V gene are MNHNS and SASEGT. The V gene end was trimmed by 3 bases and the J gene end by 7 bases; junction bases not matched to a gene: 7.

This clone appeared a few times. CDR3 sequence: CASSQVLGQGYEQYF. CDR3 DNA: TGTGCCAGCAGCCAAGTTTTGGGGCAGGGGTACGAGCAGTACTTC. This rearrangement joins TRBV4-2 to TRBJ2-7; D is perhaps TRBD1 (6 bases). Trimming removed 1 base at V and 4 bases at J, with 14 bases between. Per germline, CDR1 LGHNA and CDR2 YNFKEQ. This CDR3 comprises 15 residues.

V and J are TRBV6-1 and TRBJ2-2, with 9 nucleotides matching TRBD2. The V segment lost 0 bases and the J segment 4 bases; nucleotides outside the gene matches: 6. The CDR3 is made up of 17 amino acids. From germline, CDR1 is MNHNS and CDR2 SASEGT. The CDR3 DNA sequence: TGTGCCAGCAGTGAAGCAAAGCTAGCGGGAAGCACCGGGGAGCTGTTTTTT. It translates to CASSEAKLAGSTGELFF.

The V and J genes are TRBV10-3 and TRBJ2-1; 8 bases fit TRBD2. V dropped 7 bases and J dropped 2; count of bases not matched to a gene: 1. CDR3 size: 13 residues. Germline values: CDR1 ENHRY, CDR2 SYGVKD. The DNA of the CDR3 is TGTGCCATCACAGCGGGAGCCTACAATGAGCAGTTCTTC. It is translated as CAITAGAYNEQFF.

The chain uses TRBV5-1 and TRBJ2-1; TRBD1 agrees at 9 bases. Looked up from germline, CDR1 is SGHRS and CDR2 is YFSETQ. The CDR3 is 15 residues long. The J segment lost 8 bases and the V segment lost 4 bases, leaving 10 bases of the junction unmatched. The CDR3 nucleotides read TGCGCCAGCAGCCCTAGGACAGGGGACCCCCATGAGCAGTTCTTC. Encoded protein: CASSPRTGDPHEQFF.

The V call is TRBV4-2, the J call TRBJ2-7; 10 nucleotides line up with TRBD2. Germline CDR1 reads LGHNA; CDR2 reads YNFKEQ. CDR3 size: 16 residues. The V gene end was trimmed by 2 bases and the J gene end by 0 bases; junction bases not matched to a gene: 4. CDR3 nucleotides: TGTGCCAGCAGCCAAATAGCGGGAGGACCCTCCTACGAGCAGTACTTC. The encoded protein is CASSQIAGGPSYEQYF.

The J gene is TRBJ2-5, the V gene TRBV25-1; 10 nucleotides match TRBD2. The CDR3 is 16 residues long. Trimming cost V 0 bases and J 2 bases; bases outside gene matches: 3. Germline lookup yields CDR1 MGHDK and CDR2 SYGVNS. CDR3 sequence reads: CASSEYRLAGQETQYF. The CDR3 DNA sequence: TGTGCCAGCAGTGAATATAGACTAGCGGGTCAAGAGACCCAGTACTTC. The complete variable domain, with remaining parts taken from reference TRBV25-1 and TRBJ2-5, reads EADIYQTPRYLVIGTGKKITLECSQTMGHDKMYWYQQDPGMELHLIHYSYGVNSTEKGDLSSESTVSRIRTEHFPLTLESARPSHTSQYLCASSEYRLAGQETQYFGPGTRLLVL.

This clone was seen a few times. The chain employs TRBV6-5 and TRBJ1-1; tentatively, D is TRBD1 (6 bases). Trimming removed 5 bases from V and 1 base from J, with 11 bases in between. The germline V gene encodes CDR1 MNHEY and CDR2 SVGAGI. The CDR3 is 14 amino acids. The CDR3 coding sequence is TGTGCCAGCAGTGACCTGGACAGGAACACTGAAGCTTTCTTT. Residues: CASSDLDRNTEAFF.

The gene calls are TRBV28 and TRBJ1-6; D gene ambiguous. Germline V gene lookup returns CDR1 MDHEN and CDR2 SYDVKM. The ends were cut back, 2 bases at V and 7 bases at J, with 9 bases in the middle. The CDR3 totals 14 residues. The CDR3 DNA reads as TGTGCCAGCAGTTTAACGGAGCTAAATTCACCCCTCCACTTT. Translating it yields CASSLTELNSPLHF.

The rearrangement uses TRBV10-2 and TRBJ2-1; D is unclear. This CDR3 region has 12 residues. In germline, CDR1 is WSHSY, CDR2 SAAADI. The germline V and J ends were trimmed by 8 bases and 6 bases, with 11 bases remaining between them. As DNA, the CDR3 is TGCGCCAGCTCGGTAGTGTCCAATGAGCAGTTCTTC. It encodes CASSVVSNEQFF.

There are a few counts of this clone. CDR3 nucleotide sequence: TGTGCCAGCAGTACTGGGACAGGGTCCTACAATGAGCAGTTCTTC. It encodes CASSTGTGSYNEQFF. The chain has TRBV6-6 and TRBJ2-1; 9 nucleotides line up with TRBD1. With V trimmed by 5 bases and J by 1 base, 3 bases remained unmatched. The CDR3 is 15 amino acids. Germline V CDR1 and CDR2: MNHNY, SVGAGI (reference sequence).

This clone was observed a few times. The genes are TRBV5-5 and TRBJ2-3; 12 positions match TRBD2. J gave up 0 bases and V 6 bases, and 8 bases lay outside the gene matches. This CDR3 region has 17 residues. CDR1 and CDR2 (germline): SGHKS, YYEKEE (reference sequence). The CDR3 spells CASTLPLAGGSTDTQYF. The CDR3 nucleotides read TGTGCCAGCACCCTGCCTCTAGCGGGAGGGAGCACAGATACGCAGTATTTT. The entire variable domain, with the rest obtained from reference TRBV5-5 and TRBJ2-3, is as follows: DAGVTQSPTHLIKTRGQQVTLRCSPISGHKSVSWYQQVLGQGPQFIFQYYEKEERGRGNFPDRFSARQFPNYSSELNVNALLLGDSALYLCASTLPLAGGSTDTQYFGPGTRLTVL.

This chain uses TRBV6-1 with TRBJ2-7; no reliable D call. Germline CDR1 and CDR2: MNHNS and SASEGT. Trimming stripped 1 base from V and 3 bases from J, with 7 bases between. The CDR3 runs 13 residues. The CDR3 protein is CASSEDSLYEQYF. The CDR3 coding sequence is TGTGCCAGCAGTGAAGACAGCCTCTACGAGCAGTACTTC.

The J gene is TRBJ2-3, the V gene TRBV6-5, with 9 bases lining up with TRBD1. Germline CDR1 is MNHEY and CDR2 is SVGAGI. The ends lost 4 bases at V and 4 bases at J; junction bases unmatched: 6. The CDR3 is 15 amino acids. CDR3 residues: CASSWGQGFSDTQYF. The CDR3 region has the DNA TGTGCCAGCAGTTGGGGACAGGGATTTTCAGATACGCAGTATTTT.

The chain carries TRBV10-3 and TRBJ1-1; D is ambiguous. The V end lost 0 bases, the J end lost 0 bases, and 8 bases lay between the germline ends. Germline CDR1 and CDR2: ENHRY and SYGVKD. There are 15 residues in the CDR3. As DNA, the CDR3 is TGTGCCATCAGTGAGTCGGTTTCGGTGAACACTGAAGCTTTCTTT. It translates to CAISESVSVNTEAFF.

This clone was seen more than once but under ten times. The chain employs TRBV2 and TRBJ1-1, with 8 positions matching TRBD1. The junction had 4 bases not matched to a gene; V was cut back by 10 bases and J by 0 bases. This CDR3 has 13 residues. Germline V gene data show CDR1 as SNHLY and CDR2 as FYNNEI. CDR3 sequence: CATWTGMNTEAFF. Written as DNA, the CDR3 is TGTGCCACCTGGACAGGGATGAACACTGAAGCTTTCTTT.

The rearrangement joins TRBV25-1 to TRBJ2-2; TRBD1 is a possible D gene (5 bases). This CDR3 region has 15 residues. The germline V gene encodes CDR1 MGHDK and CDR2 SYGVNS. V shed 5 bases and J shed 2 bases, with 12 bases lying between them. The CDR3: CASSQAGSNTGELFF. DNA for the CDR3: TGTGCCAGCAGTCAAGCAGGGTCCAACACCGGGGAGCTGTTTTTT.

CDR3 nucleotide sequence: TGTGCCAGCAGTGAATGGGTGACTAGCGGGAGTGACGAGCAGTACTTC. Protein: CASSEWVTSGSDEQYF. The chain couples TRBV6-1 to TRBJ2-7, with 12 bases identical to TRBD2. The CDR3 covers 16 residues. Germline V gene data show CDR1 as MNHNS and CDR2 as SASEGT. Losses at the gene ends were 2 bases for V and 5 bases for J; bases not matched to a gene: 7.

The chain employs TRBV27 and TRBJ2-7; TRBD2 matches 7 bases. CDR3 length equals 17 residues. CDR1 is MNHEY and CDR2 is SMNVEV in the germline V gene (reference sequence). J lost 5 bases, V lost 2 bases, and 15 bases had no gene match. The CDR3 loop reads CASSLEGFGGSRDEQYF. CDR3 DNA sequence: TGTGCCAGCAGTTTAGAGGGCTTTGGCGGGAGTAGGGACGAGCAGTACTTC.

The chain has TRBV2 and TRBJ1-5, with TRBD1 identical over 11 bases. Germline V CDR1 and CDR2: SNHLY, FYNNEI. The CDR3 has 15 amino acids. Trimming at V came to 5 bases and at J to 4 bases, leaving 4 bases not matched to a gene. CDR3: CASSIGQGANQPQHF. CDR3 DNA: TGTGCCAGCAGTATAGGACAGGGGGCAAATCAGCCCCAGCATTTT.

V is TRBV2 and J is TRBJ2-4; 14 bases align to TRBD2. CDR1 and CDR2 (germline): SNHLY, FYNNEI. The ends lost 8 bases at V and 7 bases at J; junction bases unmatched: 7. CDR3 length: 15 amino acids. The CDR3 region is CASGGLAGVGNIQYF. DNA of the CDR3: TGTGCCAGCGGGGGACTAGCGGGAGTTGGGAACATTCAGTACTTC.

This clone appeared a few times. The CDR3 nucleotides are TGTGCCAGTTCGGACAGGGTCGGCCCCCGGCAGTACTTC. Translated, it gives CASSDRVGPRQYF. This chain uses TRBV28 with TRBJ2-7, with 8 bases identical to TRBD1. Germline CDR1 is MDHEN and CDR2 is SYDVKM. V gave up 9 bases and J gave up 9 bases; unmatched junction bases: 13. The CDR3 consists of 13 residues.